This entry features one T cell receptor beta chain sequence. The antigen it binds to is not known. Base-call qualities are not available, and no considerably larger clone is one nucleotide away. Enrolling through a virtual design, the prospective study's participants ranged in age from roughly 18 to 95 years and lived across around 25 United States geographic areas. In the prospective study, participants were assigned to cohorts based on the clinical history participants reported in a screening survey and a study questionnaire. Recovered participants in ImmuneRACE Cohort 3 were defined as having two consecutive negative NP/OP PCR tests, clearance from a healthcare professional, or resolution of symptoms. In the prospective study, mobile phlebotomists collected whole blood, serum and a nasopharyngeal or oropharyngeal swab from each participant. Participants in the prospective study had the option to provide additional blood draws and questionnaires over a 2-month period. Before DNA extraction, prospective study blood samples were shipped either frozen or at room temperature.

The source of the sample is a study of blood T cell repertoires in COVID-19 (dated by TCRdb to about 2020). General notes on the study: Samples covering the acute and convalescent phases of COVID-19 were provided by collaborators in the United States, Italy and Spain. Where available, HLA class I and class II types were obtained from metadata supplied by the sample provider rather than from assay-based typing. The prospective study material was composed of cDNA or gDNA derived from T cells, B-cell-depleted T cells, or PBMCs. The repertoires were released in a freely available public database meant as a resource for research on the immune response to SARS-CoV-2. Deeply sampled blood TCRbeta repertoires from subjects exposed to, actively infected with, or recovered from COVID-19 were included in the dataset. Samples came from the ongoing ImmuneRACE study (first 160 participants) plus 1,254 subjects from 6 global collaborators. A de-identified subject ID, COVID-19 status, age in years and sex were almost always included in the sample metadata.

The V end loses 6 bases and the J end loses 2 bases, and a stretch of 33 bases separates them. The CDR3, from cysteine to phenylalanine, totals 21 residues. Only the CDR3 part of the read is kept: 63 bases, read in frame from the first base. For CDR1 and CDR2, the germline V gene lists MDHEN and SYDVKM. TCRbeta CDR3 regions were amplified from genomic DNA by means of the immunoSEQ Assay, a bias-controlled multiplex PCR. Processing in the source paper ran as follows. Within the assay, amplification of reference gene primers was used to estimate how many nucleated cells each sample contained. Sequence reads were collapsed and filtered to measure the absolute abundance of every unique TCRbeta CDR3 rearrangement. For each sample, productive Simpson clonality was calculated by taking the square root of Simpson's diversity index across productive rearrangements. In its TCRdb copy, this immuneACCESS table keeps in-frame sequences only and misses some clones. Where compared with another copy, unresolved V genes explain less than half of these, and the others have no known cause. The V and J calls and clone size come from that table; D and trimming were worked out from the DNA. Counted in this sample were almost 200,000 clones; roughly 90% of them appeared once. The ten largest clones add up to approximately 8.1% of the sample.

The full study reports these points: How much clinical and demographic metadata was included differed by source and by participant, and the metadata was provided uncurated.

This chain is built from TRBV28 and TRBJ2-3, with TRBD2 perhaps the D gene, on 10 matching bases. The TCR comes from a young woman who had recovered from COVID-19. The sample taken for sequencing was PBMCs or T cells enriched from blood (not recorded which). The DNA sequence reads TGTGCCAGCAGCTGGGATAAACAGGGGGCTAGCGGGGGAGGACCCACAGATACGCAGTATTTT. This yields the protein CASSWDKQGASGGGPTDTQYF.